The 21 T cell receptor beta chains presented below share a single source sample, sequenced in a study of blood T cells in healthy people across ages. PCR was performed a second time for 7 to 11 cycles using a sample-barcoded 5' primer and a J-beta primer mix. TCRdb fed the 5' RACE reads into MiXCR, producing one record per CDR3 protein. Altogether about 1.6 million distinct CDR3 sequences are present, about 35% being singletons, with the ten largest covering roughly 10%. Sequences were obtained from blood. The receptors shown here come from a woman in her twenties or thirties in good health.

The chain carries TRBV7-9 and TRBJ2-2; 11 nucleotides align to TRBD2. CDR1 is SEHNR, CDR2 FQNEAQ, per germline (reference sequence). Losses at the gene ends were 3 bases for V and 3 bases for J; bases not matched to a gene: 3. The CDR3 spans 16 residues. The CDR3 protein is CASSLGLAVYTGELFF. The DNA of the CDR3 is TGTGCCAGCAGCTTGGGACTAGCGGTTTACACCGGGGAGCTGTTTTTT. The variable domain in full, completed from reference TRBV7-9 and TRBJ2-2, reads DTGVSQNPRHKITKRGQNVTFRCDPISEHNRLYWYRQTLGQGPEFLTYFQNEAQLEKSRLLSDRFSAERPKGSFSTLEIQRTEQGDSAMYLCASSLGLAVYTGELFFGEGSRLTVL.

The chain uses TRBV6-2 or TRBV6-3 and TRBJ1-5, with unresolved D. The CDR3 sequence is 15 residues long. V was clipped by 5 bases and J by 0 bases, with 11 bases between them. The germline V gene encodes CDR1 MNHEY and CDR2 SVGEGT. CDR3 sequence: CASSRIEYSNQPQHF. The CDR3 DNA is TGTGCCAGCAGTCGGATAGAGTATAGCAATCAGCCCCAGCATTTT.

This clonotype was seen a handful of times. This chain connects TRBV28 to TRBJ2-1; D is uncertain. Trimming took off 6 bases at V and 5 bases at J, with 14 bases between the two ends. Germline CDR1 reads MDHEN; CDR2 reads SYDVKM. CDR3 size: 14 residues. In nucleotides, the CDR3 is TGTGCCAGCAGACATCCATCGTCGGACAATGAGCAGTTCTTC. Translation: CASRHPSSDNEQFF.

This CDR3 is CSARGGVETEAFF. The DNA of the CDR3 is TGCAGTGCTAGAGGAGGGGTAGAGACTGAAGCTTTCTTT. This rearrangement joins TRBV20-1 to TRBJ1-1; TRBD1 is a possible D gene (5 bases). Trimming cost V 1 base and J 5 bases, with 11 bases left between them. The length of the CDR3 is 13 residues. CDR1 is DFQATT and CDR2 is SNEGSKA in the germline V gene (reference sequence).

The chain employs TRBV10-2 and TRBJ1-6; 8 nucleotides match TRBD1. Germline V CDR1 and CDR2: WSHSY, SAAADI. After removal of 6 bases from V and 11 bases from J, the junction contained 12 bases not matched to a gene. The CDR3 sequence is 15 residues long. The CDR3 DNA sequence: TGCGCCAGCAGACCGGGACAGGCCTACTCCCCACCCCTCCACTTT. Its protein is CASRPGQAYSPPLHF.

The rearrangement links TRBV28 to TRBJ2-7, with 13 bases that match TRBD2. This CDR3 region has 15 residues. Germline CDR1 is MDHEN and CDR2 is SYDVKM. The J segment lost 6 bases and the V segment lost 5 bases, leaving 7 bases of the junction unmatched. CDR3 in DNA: TGTGCCAGCAGTGTAGGACTAGCGGGAGTGCGCGAGCAGTACTTC. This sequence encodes CASSVGLAGVREQYF.

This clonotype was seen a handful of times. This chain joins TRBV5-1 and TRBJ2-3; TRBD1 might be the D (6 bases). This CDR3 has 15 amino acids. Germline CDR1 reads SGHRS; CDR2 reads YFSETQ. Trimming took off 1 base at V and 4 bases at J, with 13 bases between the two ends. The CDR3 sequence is CASSLSQGIADTQYF. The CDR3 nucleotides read TGCGCCAGCAGCTTGTCGCAGGGGATCGCAGATACGCAGTATTTT.

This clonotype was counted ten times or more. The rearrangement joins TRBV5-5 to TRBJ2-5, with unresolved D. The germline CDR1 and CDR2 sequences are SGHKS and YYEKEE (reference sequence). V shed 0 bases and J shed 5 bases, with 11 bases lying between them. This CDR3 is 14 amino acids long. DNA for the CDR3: TGTGCCAGCAGCTTGGCCATGTCGGTGGAGACCCAGTACTTC. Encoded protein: CASSLAMSVETQYF.

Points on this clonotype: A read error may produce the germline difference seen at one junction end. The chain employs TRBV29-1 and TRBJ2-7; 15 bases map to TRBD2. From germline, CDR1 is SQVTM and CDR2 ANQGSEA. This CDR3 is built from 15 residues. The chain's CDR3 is CCVEMGLAGGYEQYF. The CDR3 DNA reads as TGCTGCGTTGAAATGGGACTAGCGGGAGGCTACGAGCAGTACTTC.

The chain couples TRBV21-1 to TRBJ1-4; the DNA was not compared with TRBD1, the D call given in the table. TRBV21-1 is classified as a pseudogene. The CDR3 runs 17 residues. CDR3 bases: TGTGCCAGCAGCAACTTAGGGGGGACAGGGACAAATGAAAAACTGTTTTTT. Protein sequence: CASSNLGGTGTNEKLFF.

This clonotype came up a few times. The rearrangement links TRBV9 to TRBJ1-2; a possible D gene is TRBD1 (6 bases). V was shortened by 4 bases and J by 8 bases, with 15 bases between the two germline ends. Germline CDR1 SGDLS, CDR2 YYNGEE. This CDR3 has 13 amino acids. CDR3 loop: CASSTDRLQGYTF. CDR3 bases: TGTGCCAGCAGCACCGACAGGCTACAAGGCTACACCTTC.

CDR3 loop: CASSQYDSPGANVLTF. The DNA of the CDR3 is TGCGCCAGCAGCCAATACGATAGCCCTGGGGCCAACGTCCTGACTTTC. The gene calls are TRBV4-1 and TRBJ2-6; D ambiguous. Germline-derived CDR1 and CDR2 are MGHRA and YSYEKL. Between the trimmed V and J ends, which lost 2 bases and 2 bases, there was a span of 10 bases. The CDR3 totals 16 residues.

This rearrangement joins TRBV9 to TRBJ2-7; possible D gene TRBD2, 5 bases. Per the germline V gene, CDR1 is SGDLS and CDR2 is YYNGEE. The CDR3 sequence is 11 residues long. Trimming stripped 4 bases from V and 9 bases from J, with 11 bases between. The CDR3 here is CASSPGSGQYF. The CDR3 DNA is TGTGCCAGCAGCCCGGGATCCGGGCAGTACTTC.

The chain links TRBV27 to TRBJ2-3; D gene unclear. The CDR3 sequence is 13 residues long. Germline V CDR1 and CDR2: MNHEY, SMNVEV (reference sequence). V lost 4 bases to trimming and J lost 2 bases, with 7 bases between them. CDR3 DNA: TGTGCCAGCAGTTCCCATAACACAGATACGCAGTATTTT. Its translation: CASSSHNTDTQYF.

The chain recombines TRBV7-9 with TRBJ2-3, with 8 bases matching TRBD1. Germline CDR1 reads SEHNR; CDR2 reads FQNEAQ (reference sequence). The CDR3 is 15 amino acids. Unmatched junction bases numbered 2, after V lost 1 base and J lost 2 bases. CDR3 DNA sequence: TGTGCCAGCAGCTTAGGGACAGGGCACACAGATACGCAGTATTTT. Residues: CASSLGTGHTDTQYF. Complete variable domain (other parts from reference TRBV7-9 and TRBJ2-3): DTGVSQNPRHKITKRGQNVTFRCDPISEHNRLYWYRQTLGQGPEFLTYFQNEAQLEKSRLLSDRFSAERPKGSFSTLEIQRTEQGDSAMYLCASSLGTGHTDTQYFGPGTRLTVL.

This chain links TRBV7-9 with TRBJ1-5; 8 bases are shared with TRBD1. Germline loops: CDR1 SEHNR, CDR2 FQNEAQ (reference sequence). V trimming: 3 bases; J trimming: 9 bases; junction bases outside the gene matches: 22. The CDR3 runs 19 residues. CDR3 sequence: CASSFNEPTGGNGSRPQHF. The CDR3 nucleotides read TGTGCCAGCAGCTTTAATGAGCCCACAGGGGGGAACGGCAGTAGGCCCCAGCATTTT.

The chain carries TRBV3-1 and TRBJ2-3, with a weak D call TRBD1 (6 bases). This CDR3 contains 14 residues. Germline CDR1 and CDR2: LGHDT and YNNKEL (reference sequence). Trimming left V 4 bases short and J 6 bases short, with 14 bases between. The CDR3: CASSPRTAADTQYF. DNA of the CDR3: TGTGCCAGCAGCCCCCGGACAGCGGCCGATACGCAGTATTTT.

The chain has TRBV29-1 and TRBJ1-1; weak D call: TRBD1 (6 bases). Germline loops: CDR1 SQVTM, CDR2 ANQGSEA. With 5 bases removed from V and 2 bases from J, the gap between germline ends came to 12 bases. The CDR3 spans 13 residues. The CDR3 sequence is CSVSRGGNTEAFF. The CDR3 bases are TGCAGCGTTTCCCGAGGGGGTAACACTGAAGCTTTCTTT.

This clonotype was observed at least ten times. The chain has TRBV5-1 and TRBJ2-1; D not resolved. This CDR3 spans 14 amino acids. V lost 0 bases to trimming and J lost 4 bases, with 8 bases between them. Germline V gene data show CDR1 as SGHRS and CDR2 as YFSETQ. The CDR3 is CASSLDRPYNEQFF. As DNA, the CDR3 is TGCGCCAGCAGCTTGGACAGACCGTACAATGAGCAGTTCTTC.

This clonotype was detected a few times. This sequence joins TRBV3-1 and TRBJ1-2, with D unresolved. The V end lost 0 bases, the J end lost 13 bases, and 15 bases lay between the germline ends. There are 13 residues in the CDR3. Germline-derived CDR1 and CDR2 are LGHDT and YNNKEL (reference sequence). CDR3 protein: CASSQDINSGSTF. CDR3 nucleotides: TGTGCCAGCAGCCAAGATATCAATAGCGGATCCACCTTC.

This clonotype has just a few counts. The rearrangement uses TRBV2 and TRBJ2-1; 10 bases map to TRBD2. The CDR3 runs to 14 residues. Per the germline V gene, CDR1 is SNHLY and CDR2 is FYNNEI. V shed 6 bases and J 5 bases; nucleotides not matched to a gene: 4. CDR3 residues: CASRAAGGHNEQFF. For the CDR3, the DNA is TGTGCCAGCAGGGCAGCGGGAGGGCACAATGAGCAGTTCTTC.